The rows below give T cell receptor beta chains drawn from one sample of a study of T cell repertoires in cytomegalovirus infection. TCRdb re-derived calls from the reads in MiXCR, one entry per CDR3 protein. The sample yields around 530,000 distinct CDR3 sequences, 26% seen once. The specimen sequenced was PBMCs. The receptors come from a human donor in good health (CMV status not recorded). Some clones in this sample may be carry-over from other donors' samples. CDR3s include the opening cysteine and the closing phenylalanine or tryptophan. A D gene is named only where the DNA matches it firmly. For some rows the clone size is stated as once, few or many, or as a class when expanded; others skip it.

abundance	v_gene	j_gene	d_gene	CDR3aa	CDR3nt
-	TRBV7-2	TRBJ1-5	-	CASSRTEFGNQPQHF	TGTGCCAGCAGCCGGACGGAGTTCGGCAATCAGCCCCAGCATTTT
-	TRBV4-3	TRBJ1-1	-	CASSVREGTEAFF	TGCGCCAGCAGCGTCAGGGAGGGCACTGAAGCTTTCTTT
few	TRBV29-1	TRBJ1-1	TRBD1	CSVETLDRPTEAFF	TGCAGCGTTGAAACCCTGGACAGGCCCACTGAAGCTTTCTTT
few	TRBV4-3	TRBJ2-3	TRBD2	CASSGRLAGFTDTQYF	TGCGCCAGCAGCGGACGACTAGCGGGGTTCACAGATACGCAGTATTTT
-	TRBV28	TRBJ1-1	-	CASSSRIKAQRYGFF	TGTGCCAGCAGTTCACGAATCAAGGCCCAGAGGTACGGTTTCTTT
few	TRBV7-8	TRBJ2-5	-	CANALGSKETQYF	TGTGCTAATGCGTTGGGCTCGAAAGAGACCCAGTACTTC
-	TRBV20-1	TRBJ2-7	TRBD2	CSANSGRGTYEQYF	TGCAGTGCTAACAGCGGGAGGGGAACCTACGAGCAGTACTTC
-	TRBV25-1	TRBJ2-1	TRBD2	CASSVWREGQVPWEQFF	TGTGCCAGCAGTGTGTGGCGGGAGGGCCAAGTTCCTTGGGAGCAGTTCTTC
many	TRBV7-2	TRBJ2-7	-	CASSLASGNYEQYF	TGTGCCAGCAGCTTAGCGTCGGGAAATTACGAGCAGTACTTC
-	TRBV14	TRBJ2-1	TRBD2	CASSLIPFSGTSDEQFF	TGTGCCAGCAGTCTCATTCCTTTTTCCGGGACTAGTGATGAGCAGTTCTTC
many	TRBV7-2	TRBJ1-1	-	CASSLAVVGTMNTEAFF	TGTGCCAGCAGCTTAGCGGTAGTCGGTACGATGAACACTGAAGCTTTCTTT
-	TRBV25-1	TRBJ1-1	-	CASSEYGVNTEAFF	TGTGCCAGCAGTGAATACGGTGTGAACACTGAAGCTTTCTTT
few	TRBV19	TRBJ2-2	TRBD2	CASSRGLAGGVNTGELFF	TGTGCCAGTAGTAGGGGACTAGCGGGAGGAGTTAACACCGGGGAGCTGTTTTTT
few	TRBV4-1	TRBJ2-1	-	CASSQGGTPYNEQFF	TGCGCCAGCAGCCAAGGCGGGACTCCCTACAATGAGCAGTTCTTC
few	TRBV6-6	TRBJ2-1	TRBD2	CASSYLTSGNNEQFF	TGTGCCAGCAGTTACTTGACTAGCGGGAACAATGAGCAGTTCTTC
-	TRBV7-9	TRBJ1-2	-	CASSLVGRVEDYTF	TGTGCCAGCAGCTTAGTGGGCAGGGTGGAAGACTACACCTTC
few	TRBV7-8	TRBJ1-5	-	CASSLDFLPNNQPQHF	TGTGCCAGCAGCTTAGATTTTCTTCCGAATAATCAGCCCCAGCATTTT
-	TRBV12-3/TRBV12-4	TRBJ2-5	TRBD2	CASSGGGLETQYF	TGTGCCTCTAGCGGGGGAGGTCTTGAGACCCAGTACTTC
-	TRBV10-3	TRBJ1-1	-	CAISESRASNTEAFF	TGTGCCATCAGTGAGTCCAGGGCAAGTAACACTGAAGCTTTCTTT
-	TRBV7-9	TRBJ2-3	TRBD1	CASSLQPGQGAIDTQYF	TGTGCCAGCAGCTTACAACCGGGACAGGGGGCTATAGATACGCAGTATTTT
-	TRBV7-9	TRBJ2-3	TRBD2	CASSLGPTSGSSTDTQYF	TGTGCCAGCAGCTTAGGGCCCACTAGCGGGTCTAGCACAGATACGCAGTATTTT
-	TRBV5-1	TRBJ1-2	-	CASSSRRGESNYGYTF	TGCGCCAGCAGCTCGCGTCGTGGGGAATCTAACTATGGCTACACCTTC
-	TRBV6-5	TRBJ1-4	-	CASSYGTGDEKLFF	TGTGCCAGCAGTTACGGTACCGGAGATGAAAAACTGTTTTTT
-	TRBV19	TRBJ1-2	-	CASSIVGDPLYGYTF	TGTGCCAGTAGTATAGTAGGGGACCCGCTCTATGGCTACACCTTC
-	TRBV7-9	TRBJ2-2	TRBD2	CASSPPLAIKNTGELFF	TGTGCCAGCAGCCCCCCACTAGCGATAAAGAACACCGGGGAGCTGTTTTTT
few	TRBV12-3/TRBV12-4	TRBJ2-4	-	CASSGGVAKNIQYF	TGTGCCAGCAGCGGAGGGGTAGCCAAAAACATTCAGTACTTC
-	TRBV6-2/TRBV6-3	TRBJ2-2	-	CASTSSQRQLNTGELFF	TGTGCCAGCACCTCGTCCCAGCGGCAATTAAACACCGGGGAGCTGTTTTTT
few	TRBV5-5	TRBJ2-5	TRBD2	CASSLQREAQYF	TGTGCCAGCAGCCTCCAGCGGGAGGCCCAGTACTTC
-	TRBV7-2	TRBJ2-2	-	CASSSAPDTGELFF	TGTGCCAGCAGCTCAGCCCCAGACACCGGGGAGCTGTTTTTT
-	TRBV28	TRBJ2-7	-	CASSPKIGTLTYEQYF	TGTGCCAGCAGTCCAAAAATCGGGACGTTAACCTACGAGCAGTACTTC
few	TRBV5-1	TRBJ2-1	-	CASSFGALSYNEQFF	TGCGCCAGCAGCTTCGGGGCCCTTTCCTACAATGAGCAGTTCTTC
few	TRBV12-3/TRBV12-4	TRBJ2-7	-	CASSLGGFQYF	TGTGCCAGCAGTTTAGGGGGGTTTCAGTACTTC
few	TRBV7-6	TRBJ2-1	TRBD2	CASSVETSGRANEQFF	TGTGCCAGCAGCGTAGAGACTAGCGGGAGGGCCAATGAGCAGTTCTTC
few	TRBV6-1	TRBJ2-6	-	CASSRNGANVLTF	TGTGCCAGCAGTCGTAATGGGGCCAACGTCCTGACTTTC
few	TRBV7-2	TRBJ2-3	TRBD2	CASSPSSGSADTQYF	TGTGCCAGCAGCCCCTCTAGCGGGAGTGCTGATACGCAGTATTTT
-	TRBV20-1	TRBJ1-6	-	CSFSEDSPRSSYNSPLHF	TGCAGTTTTTCTGAAGACAGCCCCAGGAGCTCCTATAATTCACCCCTCCACTTT
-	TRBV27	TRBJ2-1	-	CASNPPGRAPTMSEQFF	TGTGCCAGCAACCCCCCGGGGCGGGCCCCCACAATGAGTGAGCAGTTCTTC
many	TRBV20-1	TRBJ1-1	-	CSASRMTGNTEAFF	TGCAGTGCTAGTAGGATGACAGGAAACACTGAAGCTTTCTTT
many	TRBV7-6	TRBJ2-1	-	CASSMGPISNEQFF	TGTGCCAGCAGCATGGGACCCATATCCAATGAGCAGTTCTTC
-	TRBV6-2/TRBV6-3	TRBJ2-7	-	CASSRFYYEQYF	TGTGCCAGCAGCCGGTTTTACTACGAGCAGTACTTC
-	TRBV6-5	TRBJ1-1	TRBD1	CASRTGQGAGATEAFF	TGTGCCAGCAGGACCGGACAGGGGGCGGGCGCCACTGAAGCTTTCTTT
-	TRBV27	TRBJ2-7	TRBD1	CASSGNRDRDEQYF	TGTGCCAGCAGTGGCAACCGGGACAGGGACGAGCAGTACTTC
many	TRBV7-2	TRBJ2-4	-	CASSLDRASKNIQYF	TGTGCCAGCAGCTTAGATCGGGCCAGCAAAAACATTCAGTACTTC